The rows below give T cell receptor beta chains drawn from one sample of a study of blood T cell repertoires in COVID-19. Some clones are missing from TCRdb's copy, which holds only in-frame ones; the method was immunoSEQ multiplex PCR. The sample yields about 130,000 clones, around 85% seen once. Material: peripheral blood. The source is a human donor in a cohort sampled during active COVID-19. Each CDR3 is given without its conserved first and last residue.

cdr3_aa	v_call	j_call
ASSYLAGVNEQF	TRBV6-6	TRBJ2-1
ASSFGTGLEGYGYT	TRBV28	TRBJ1-2
ASSFLGGAYNEQF	TRBV5-1	TRBJ2-1
ASSYIRGPGELF	TRBV6-2/TRBV6-3	TRBJ2-2
ASSLYRGHREAF	TRBV3-1/TRBV3-2	TRBJ1-1
ASSFVTGGNYGYT	TRBV7-2	TRBJ1-2
ASSLVLSGLNGYT	TRBV7-2	TRBJ1-2
ASMFTSGNTQY	TRBV2	TRBJ2-3
ASSQDSQRWEKLF	TRBV3-1/TRBV3-2	TRBJ1-4
ASSLDYFNEKLF	TRBV11-2	TRBJ1-4
ASSGLAGYTDTQY	TRBV7-9	TRBJ2-3
ASSQMRSNSPLH	TRBV19	TRBJ1-6
ASSLRPSGGLSIPNEQF	TRBV7-7	TRBJ2-1
ASSFRTGTQLF	TRBV12-3/TRBV12-4	TRBJ1-4
AGVGLAGYEQY	TRBV2	TRBJ2-7
ASNLAGNGDTQY	TRBV9	TRBJ2-3
ASSEMVAGGEQF	TRBV10-1	TRBJ2-1